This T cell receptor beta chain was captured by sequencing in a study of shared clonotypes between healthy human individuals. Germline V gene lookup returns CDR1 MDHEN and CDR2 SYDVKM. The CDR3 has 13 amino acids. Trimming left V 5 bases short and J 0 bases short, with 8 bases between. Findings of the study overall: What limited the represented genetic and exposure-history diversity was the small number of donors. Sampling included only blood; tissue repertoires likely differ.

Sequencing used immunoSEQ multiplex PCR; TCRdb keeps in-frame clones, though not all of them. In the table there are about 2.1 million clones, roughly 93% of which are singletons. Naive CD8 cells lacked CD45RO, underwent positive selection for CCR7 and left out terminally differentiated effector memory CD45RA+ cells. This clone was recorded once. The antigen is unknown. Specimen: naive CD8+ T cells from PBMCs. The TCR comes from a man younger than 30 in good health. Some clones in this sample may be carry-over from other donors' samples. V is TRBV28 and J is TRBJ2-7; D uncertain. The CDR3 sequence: CASSPENSYEQYF. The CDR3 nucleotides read TGTGCCAGCAGTCCCGAAAACTCCTACGAGCAGTACTTC.